The 10 T cell receptor beta chains given below trace back to one sample, sequenced in a study of T-cell reconstitution after alpha-beta-depleted transplantation in children. Preparation of the TCRbeta library used unique molecular identifiers. TCRdb recomputed calls from the PCR reads with MiXCR, one row per CDR3 protein. Of about 370,000 distinct CDR3 sequences listed, roughly 22% were seen once; the top ten hold around 4%. This specimen consisted of PBMCs from the stem cell graft donor, obtained from the stem cell graft. The receptors here all came from a human donor who donated a stem cell graft to a child with acute myeloid leukemia.

This clonotype has ten or more counts. Written as DNA, the CDR3 is TGTGCCAGCAGTAAGACAACTAACTATGGCTACACCTTC. This encodes CASSKTTNYGYTF. The J gene is TRBJ1-2, the V gene TRBV6-1; D is uncertain. CDR1 MNHNS and CDR2 SASEGT come from the germline V gene. The CDR3 contains 13 residues. V was trimmed by 5 bases and J by 0 bases, leaving 7 bases between them.

Remarks on this clonotype: Relative to the germline gene, one junction end is altered; a read error may explain this. J is TRBJ1-6 and V is TRBV28; D not certain. The CDR3 length is 15 residues. The germline gives CDR1 MDHEN, CDR2 SYDVKM. The CDR3 reads CASSSPSSYNSPLRF. The CDR3 bases are TGTGCCAGCAGCAGCCCGAGCTCCTATAATTCACCCCTCCGCTTT.

V usage is TRBV12-3 or TRBV12-4 and J usage is TRBJ2-4; D is unclear. The CDR3 totals 13 residues. Trimming stripped 3 bases from V and 5 bases from J, with 8 bases between. CDR3 loop: CASSLWAQNIQYF. CDR3 sequence (DNA): TGTGCCAGCAGTTTGTGGGCTCAAAACATTCAGTACTTC.

The chain is built from TRBV20-1 and TRBJ1-2; possibly TRBD1 for D (5 bases). V was shortened by 4 bases and J by 4 bases, with 19 bases between the two germline ends. The CDR3 consists of 15 residues. Germline CDR1 DFQATT, CDR2 SNEGSKA (reference sequence). CDR3 protein: CSATTDSWGGYGYTF. In DNA, the CDR3 is TGCAGTGCTACGACCGACTCATGGGGCGGCTATGGCTACACCTTC.

This clonotype was seen a handful of times. The chain has TRBV12-3 or TRBV12-4 and TRBJ1-5; possibly TRBD1 for D (6 bases). This CDR3 region has 14 residues. V was pared by 3 bases and J by 5 bases, with 11 bases between. The CDR3 nucleotides read TGTGCCAGCAGTTTGAACAGGGAAGATCAGCCCCAGCATTTT. It yields the protein CASSLNREDQPQHF.

This rearrangement joins TRBV11-2 to TRBJ2-5; the match to TRBD2 covers 16 bases. The CDR3 sequence is 18 residues long. CDR1 SGHAT and CDR2 FQNNGV come from the germline V gene. V shed 5 bases and J 5 bases; nucleotides not matched to a gene: 11. The CDR3 here is CASSRQLGLAGGRETQYF. DNA for the CDR3: TGTGCCAGCAGCCGCCAACTGGGACTAGCGGGAGGGCGGGAGACCCAGTACTTC.

This clonotype was seen ten or more times. The V and J genes are TRBV29-1 and TRBJ2-1; no clear D. CDR3 length: 10 residues. The V gene lost 1 base and the J gene lost 7 bases, with 2 bases spanning the gap. CDR1 is SQVTM and CDR2 is ANQGSEA in the germline V gene. The CDR3 sequence is CSVEGNEQFF. Written as DNA, the CDR3 is TGCAGCGTTGAAGGGAATGAGCAGTTCTTC.

This clonotype was observed a few times. J is TRBJ2-1 and V is TRBV5-1; D is perhaps TRBD1 (6 bases). CDR1 is SGHRS and CDR2 is YFSETQ in the germline V gene. The CDR3 sequence is 17 residues long. Trimming took off 4 bases at V and 4 bases at J, with 21 bases between the two ends. Here the CDR3 reads CASSIGLGTMGYNEQFF. CDR3 bases: TGCGCCAGCAGCATTGGGCTTGGGACAATGGGATACAATGAGCAGTTCTTC.

This clonotype was seen more than once but under ten times. The genes are TRBV5-1 and TRBJ2-1, with D tentatively TRBD2 (6 bases). Germline assignment: CDR1 SGHRS and CDR2 YFSETQ. Trimming took off 0 bases at V and 14 bases at J, with 21 bases between the two ends. The CDR3 runs 15 residues. The CDR3 DNA reads as TGCGCCAGCAGCTTGGCCGGGGCGCGGGAAGGTGCGGAGTTCTTC. Protein sequence: CASSLAGAREGAEFF.

This clonotype was observed many times. This chain links TRBV29-1 with TRBJ2-5; D might be TRBD1 or TRBD2, each matching 5 bases. The CDR3 runs to 16 residues. The germline V gene encodes CDR1 SQVTM and CDR2 ANQGSEA. The V gene lost 1 base and the J gene lost 6 bases, with 21 bases spanning the gap. DNA of the CDR3: TGCAGCGTTGAAGGTGTGAGGGGCACTATAATGAAGACCCAGTACTTC. This gives the protein CSVEGVRGTIMKTQYF.